Below, one T cell receptor (beta chain) is given with its context. No antigen is known for it. The entry originates in a study of Graves' ophthalmopathy and Graves' hyperthyroidism. For repertoire sequencing, the TCR beta CDR3 regions were amplified from RNA transcripts. The authors performed first-round RT-PCR with HTBI primers and then a second-round multiplex PCR. TCRdb analysed the multiplex PCR reads with MiXCR anew, one entry per CDR3 protein. The sample records more than 45,000 distinct CDR3 sequences, 50% being singletons. Study observations and caveats: Detection in blood was also observed for most expanded thyroid clonotypes above 0.001 frequency.

In germline, CDR1 is SGHAT, CDR2 FQNNGV. V gave up 6 bases and J gave up 4 bases, with 10 bases separating them. The CDR3 contains 13 residues. If patients had other autoimmune diseases, uncontrolled infections, pregnancy or lactation, they were excluded. The diagnosis combined clinical symptoms, thyroxine, TRAb, thyroid ultrasound and orbital computed tomography scans. This clonotype originated in an adult man with Graves' ophthalmopathy. V gene TRBV11-2 combines with J gene TRBJ1-3; D uncertain. Sequencing was carried out using peripheral blood. DNA of the CDR3: TGTGCCAGCAGTGGAGGGAGCGGAAACACCATATATTTT. Translated: CASSGGSGNTIYF.